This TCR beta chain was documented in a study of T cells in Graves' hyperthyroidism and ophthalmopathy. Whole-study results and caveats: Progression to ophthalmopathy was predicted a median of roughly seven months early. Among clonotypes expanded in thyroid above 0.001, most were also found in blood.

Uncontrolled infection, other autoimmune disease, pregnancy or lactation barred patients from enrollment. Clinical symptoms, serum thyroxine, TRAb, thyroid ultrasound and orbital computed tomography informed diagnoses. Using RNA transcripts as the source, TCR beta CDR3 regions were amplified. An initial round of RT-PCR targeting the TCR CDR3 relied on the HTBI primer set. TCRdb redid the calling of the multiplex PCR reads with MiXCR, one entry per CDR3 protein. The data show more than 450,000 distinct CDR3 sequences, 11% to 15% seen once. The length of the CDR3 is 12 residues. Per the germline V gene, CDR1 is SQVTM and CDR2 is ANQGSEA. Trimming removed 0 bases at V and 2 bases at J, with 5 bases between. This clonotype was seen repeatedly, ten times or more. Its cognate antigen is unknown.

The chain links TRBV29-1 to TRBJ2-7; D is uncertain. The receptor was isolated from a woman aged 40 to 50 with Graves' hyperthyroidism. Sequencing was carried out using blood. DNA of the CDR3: TGCAGCGTTGAAGAAGAGACCTACGAGCAGTACTTC. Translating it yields CSVEEETYEQYF.